The 14 T cell receptor beta chains given below trace back to one sample, sequenced in a study of blood T cell repertoires in COVID-19. Data came from immunoSEQ multiplex PCR; TCRdb stores just in-frame clones and leaves some out. The sample shows a few hundred thousand clones, about 88% of them seen only once. The sequencing sample was made of PBMCs or T cells enriched from blood (not recorded which). These TCRs come from a woman between 18 and 29 years old who had been exposed to COVID-19.

CDR3 DNA sequence: TGTGCCAGCAGCATTCTGACAGGGGGCCAAAACTATGGCTACACCTTC. Residues: CASSILTGGQNYGYTF. The rearrangement links TRBV5-8 to TRBJ1-2, with 10 bases aligning to TRBD1. The CDR3 has 16 residues. V gave up 4 bases and J gave up 2 bases; unmatched junction bases: 8. Germline-derived CDR1 and CDR2 are SGHTS and YDEGEE.

The CDR3 here is CASSEDRGNEQFF. The DNA of the CDR3 is TGTGCCAGCAGCGAAGACAGGGGCAATGAGCAGTTCTTC. The V and J genes are TRBV7-7 and TRBJ2-1, with 8 bases lining up with TRBD1. The trim removed 5 bases at V and 6 bases at J, leaving 3 bases unmatched. Per germline, CDR1 SSHAT and CDR2 FNYEAQ (reference sequence). The CDR3 sequence is 13 residues long.

This chain connects TRBV27 to TRBJ2-3; no firm D call. In germline, CDR1 is MNHEY, CDR2 SMNVEV (reference sequence). The CDR3 length is 14 residues. V was cut by 6 bases and J by 0 bases, with 10 bases left in between. The CDR3 protein is CASSPPPSTDTQYF. The CDR3, as DNA: TGTGCCAGCAGCCCCCCCCCAAGCACAGATACGCAGTATTTT.

This chain joins TRBV18 and TRBJ2-5; TRBD1 matches 7 bases. Germline CDR1 and CDR2: KGHSH and LQKENI. CDR3 size: 15 residues. The J segment lost 5 bases and the V segment lost 1 base, leaving 7 bases of the junction unmatched. The DNA of the CDR3 is TGTGCCAGCTCACCACTGACAGGGTTGGTTGAGACCCAGTACTTC. It yields the protein CASSPLTGLVETQYF.

This chain links TRBV6-5 with TRBJ1-2, with D perhaps TRBD1 (6 bases). The CDR3 is 14 amino acids. Germline V gives CDR1 MNHEY, CDR2 SVGAGI. Trimming left V 6 bases short and J 0 bases short, with 11 bases between. CDR3 amino acids: CASSPDRTNYGYTF. CDR3 nucleotides: TGTGCCAGCAGCCCCGACAGGACTAACTATGGCTACACCTTC.

The chain links TRBV13 to TRBJ2-7; no clear D gene. Germline V gene data show CDR1 as PRHDT and CDR2 as FYEKMQ (reference sequence). V lost 5 bases and J lost 3, with 11 bases in between. The CDR3 spans 13 residues. The CDR3 sequence is CASSPWRNYEQYF. CDR3 in DNA: TGTGCCAGCAGCCCTTGGCGGAACTACGAGCAGTACTTC.

The V gene is TRBV28, the J gene TRBJ2-1; possible D gene TRBD1, 5 bases. The V end was cut by 6 bases, the J end by 6 bases, with 12 bases between. The CDR3 covers 13 residues. Germline loops: CDR1 MDHEN, CDR2 SYDVKM. This chain's CDR3 is CASSTTVLNEQFF. CDR3 sequence (DNA): TGTGCCAGCAGCACGACAGTCCTCAATGAGCAGTTCTTC.

This clone appeared a single time. The chain uses TRBV6-5 and TRBJ1-4; no definite D call. V was pared by 6 bases and J by 0 bases, with 8 bases between. CDR1 is MNHEY, CDR2 SVGAGI, per germline. The CDR3 spans 14 residues. CDR3 in DNA: TGTGCCAGCAGCCCCGTAGCAACTAATGAAAAACTGTTTTTT. Its translation is CASSPVATNEKLFF.

The V call is TRBV6-4, the J call TRBJ2-7, with D perhaps TRBD1 (5 bases). Germline CDR1 is MRHNA and CDR2 is SNTAGT. V was cut by 3 bases and J by 4 bases, with 10 bases left in between. The CDR3 consists of 13 residues. DNA of the CDR3: TGTGCCAGCAGTGAACAGGAAGGATACGAGCAGTACTTC. Amino acid sequence: CASSEQEGYEQYF.

The rearrangement links TRBV30 to TRBJ1-2; 9 positions match TRBD1. The CDR3 has 15 amino acids. Per germline, CDR1 GTSNPN and CDR2 SVGIG (reference sequence). The junction had 7 bases not matched to a gene; V was cut back by 4 bases and J by 1 base. CDR3 residues: CAWNPGQGVNYGYTF. CDR3 DNA: TGTGCCTGGAACCCGGGACAGGGAGTTAACTATGGCTACACCTTC.

This chain connects TRBV5-6 to TRBJ2-3; D is unclear. The CDR3 is 17 amino acids. The germline CDR1 and CDR2 sequences are SGHDT and YYEEEE. Between the trimmed V and J ends, which lost 0 bases and 0 bases, there was a span of 14 bases. The CDR3 bases are TGTGCCAGCAGCTTGGATCTGGGCGCTACTAGCACAGATACGCAGTATTTT. Its translation is CASSLDLGATSTDTQYF.

The CDR3 sequence is CASSPGLAGNTGELFF. The CDR3 nucleotides are TGTGCCAGCAGCCCCGGACTAGCGGGTAACACCGGGGAGCTGTTTTTT. The chain links TRBV3-1 (or the pseudogene TRBV3-2) to TRBJ2-2; the match to TRBD2 covers 11 bases. The germline gives CDR1 LGHDT, CDR2 YNNKEL (reference sequence). Trimming took 4 bases from V and 2 from J; bases not matched to a gene: 3. The CDR3 is 16 amino acids.

In DNA form, the CDR3 reads TGTGCCAGTAGTCCGATGGGGAGGTGGGAGACCCAGTACTTC. Translated, it gives CASSPMGRWETQYF. This chain uses TRBV19 with TRBJ2-5; maybe TRBD2 (6 bases). Deletions cut 5 bases from V and 5 bases from J, with 15 bases between. This CDR3 region has 14 residues. CDR1 LNHDA and CDR2 SQIVND come from the germline V gene (reference sequence).

The chain uses TRBV3-1 (or the pseudogene TRBV3-2) and TRBJ2-1; 9 nucleotides align to TRBD2. V lost 1 base, J lost 6 bases, and 7 bases stayed unmatched. Germline assignment: CDR1 LGHDT and CDR2 YNNKEL (reference sequence). The CDR3 loop spans 16 amino acids. The CDR3 sequence: CASSQVSGRYSNEQFF. The DNA of the CDR3 is TGTGCCAGCAGCCAAGTTAGCGGGAGATACAGCAATGAGCAGTTCTTC.